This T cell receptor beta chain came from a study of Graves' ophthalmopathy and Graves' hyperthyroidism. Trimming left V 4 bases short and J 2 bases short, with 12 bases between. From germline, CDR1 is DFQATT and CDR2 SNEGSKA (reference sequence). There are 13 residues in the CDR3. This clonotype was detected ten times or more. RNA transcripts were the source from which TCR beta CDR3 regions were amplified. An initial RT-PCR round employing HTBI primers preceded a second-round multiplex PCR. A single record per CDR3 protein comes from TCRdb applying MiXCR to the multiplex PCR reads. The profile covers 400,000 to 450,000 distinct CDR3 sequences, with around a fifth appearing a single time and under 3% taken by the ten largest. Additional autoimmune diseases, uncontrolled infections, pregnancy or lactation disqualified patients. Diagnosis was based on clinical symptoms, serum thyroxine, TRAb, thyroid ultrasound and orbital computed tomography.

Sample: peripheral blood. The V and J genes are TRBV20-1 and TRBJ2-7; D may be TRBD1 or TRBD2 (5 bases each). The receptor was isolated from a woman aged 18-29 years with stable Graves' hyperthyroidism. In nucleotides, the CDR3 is TGCAGTGCTACCGGGACCGTGACCTACGAGCAGTACTTC. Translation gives CSATGTVTYEQYF.